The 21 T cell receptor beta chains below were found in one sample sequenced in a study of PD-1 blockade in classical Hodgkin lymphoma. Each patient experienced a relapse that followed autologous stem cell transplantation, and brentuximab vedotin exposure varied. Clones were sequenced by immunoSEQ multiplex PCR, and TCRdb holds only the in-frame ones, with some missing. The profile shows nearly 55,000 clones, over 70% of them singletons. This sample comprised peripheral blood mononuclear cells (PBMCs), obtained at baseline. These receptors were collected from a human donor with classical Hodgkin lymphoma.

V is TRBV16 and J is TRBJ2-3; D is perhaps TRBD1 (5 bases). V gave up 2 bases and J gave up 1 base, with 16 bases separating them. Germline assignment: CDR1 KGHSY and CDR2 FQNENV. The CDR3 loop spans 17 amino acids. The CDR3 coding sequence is TGTGCCAGCAGCCAAGACAGACCGGTAGGAGGCACAGATACGCAGTATTTT. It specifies CASSQDRPVGGTDTQYF.

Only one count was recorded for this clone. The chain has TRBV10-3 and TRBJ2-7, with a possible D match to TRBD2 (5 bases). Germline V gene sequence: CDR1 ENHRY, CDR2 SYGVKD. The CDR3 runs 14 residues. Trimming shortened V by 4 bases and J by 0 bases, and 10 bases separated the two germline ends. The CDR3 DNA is TGTGCCATCAGTGGAGGGCGGACCTCCTACGAGCAGTACTTC. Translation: CAISGGRTSYEQYF.

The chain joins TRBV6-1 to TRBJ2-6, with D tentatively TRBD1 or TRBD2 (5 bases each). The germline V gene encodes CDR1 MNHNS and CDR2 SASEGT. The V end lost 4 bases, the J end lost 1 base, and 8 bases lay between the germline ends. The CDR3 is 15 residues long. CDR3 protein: CASSGGASGANVLTF. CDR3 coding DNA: TGTGCCAGCAGTGGAGGGGCTTCTGGGGCCAACGTCCTGACTTTC.

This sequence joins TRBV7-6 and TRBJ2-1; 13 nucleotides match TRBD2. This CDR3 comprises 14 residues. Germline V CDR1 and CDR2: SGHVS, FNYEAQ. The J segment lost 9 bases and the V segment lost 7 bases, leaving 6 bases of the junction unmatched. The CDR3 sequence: CASKGLAGSGEQFF. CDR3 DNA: TGTGCCAGCAAGGGACTAGCGGGATCGGGTGAGCAGTTCTTC.

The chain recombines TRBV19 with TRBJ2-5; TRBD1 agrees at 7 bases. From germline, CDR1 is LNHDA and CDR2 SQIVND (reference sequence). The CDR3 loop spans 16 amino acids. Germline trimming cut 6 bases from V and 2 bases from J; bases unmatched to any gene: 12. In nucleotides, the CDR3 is TGTGCCAGTAGCCGCTTCGGGACAGCCGAGCAAGAGACCCAGTACTTC. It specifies CASSRFGTAEQETQYF.

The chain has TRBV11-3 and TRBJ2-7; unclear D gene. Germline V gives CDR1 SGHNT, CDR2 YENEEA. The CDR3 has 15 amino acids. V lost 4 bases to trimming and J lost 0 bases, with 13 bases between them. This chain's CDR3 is CASSSLGGSSYEQYF. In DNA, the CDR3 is TGTGCCAGCAGCTCCCTGGGCGGCAGCTCCTACGAGCAGTACTTC.

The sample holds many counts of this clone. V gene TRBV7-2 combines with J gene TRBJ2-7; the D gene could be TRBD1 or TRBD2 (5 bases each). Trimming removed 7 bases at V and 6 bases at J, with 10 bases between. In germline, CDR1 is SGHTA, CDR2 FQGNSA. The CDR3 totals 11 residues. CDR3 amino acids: CASTLGTEQYF. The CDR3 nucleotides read TGTGCCAGCACCCTGGGGACCGAGCAGTACTTC.

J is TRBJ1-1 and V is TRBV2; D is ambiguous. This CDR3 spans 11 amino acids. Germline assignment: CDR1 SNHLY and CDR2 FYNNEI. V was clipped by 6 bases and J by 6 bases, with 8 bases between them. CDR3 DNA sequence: TGTGCCAGCAGCCCTGAGGCTGAAGCTTTCTTT. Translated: CASSPEAEAFF. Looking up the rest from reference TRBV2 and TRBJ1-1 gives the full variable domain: EPEVTQTPSHQVTQMGQEVILRCVPISNHLYFYWYRQILGQKVEFLVSFYNNEISEKSEIFDDQFSVERPDGSNFTLKIRSTKLEDSAMYFCASSPEAEAFFGQGTRLTVV.

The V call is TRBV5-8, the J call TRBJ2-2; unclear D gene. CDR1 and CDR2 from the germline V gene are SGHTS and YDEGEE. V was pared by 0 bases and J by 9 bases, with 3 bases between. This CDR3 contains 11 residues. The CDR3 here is CASSLVRELFF. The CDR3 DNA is TGTGCCAGCAGCTTGGTGAGGGAGCTGTTTTTT.

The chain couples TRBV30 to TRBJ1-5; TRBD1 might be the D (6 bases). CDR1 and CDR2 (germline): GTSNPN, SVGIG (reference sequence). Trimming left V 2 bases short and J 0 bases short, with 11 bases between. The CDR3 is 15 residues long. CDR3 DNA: TGTGCCTGGAGTACAGGGTTCGGTAGCAATCAGCCCCAGCATTTT. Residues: CAWSTGFGSNQPQHF.

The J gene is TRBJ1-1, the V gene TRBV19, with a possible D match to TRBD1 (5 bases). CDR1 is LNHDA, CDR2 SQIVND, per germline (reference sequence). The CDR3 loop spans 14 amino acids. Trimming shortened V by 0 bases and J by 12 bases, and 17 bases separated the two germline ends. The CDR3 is CASSIDLWGRETFF. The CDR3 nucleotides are TGTGCCAGTAGTATAGATCTATGGGGCAGGGAGACTTTCTTT.

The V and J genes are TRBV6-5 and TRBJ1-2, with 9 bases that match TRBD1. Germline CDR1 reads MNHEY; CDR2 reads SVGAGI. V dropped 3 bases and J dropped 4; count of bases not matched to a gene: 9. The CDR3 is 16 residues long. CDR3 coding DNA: TGTGCCAGCAGTTATGGGACAGGGACCCTATTCTATGGCTACACCTTC. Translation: CASSYGTGTLFYGYTF.

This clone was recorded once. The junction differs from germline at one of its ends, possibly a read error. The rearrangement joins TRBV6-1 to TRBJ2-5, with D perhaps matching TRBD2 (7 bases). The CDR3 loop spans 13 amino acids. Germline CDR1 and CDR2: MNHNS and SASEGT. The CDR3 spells CASREGQRGTQYF. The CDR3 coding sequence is TGTGCCAGCAGAGAAGGACAGCGGGGGACCCAGTACTTC.

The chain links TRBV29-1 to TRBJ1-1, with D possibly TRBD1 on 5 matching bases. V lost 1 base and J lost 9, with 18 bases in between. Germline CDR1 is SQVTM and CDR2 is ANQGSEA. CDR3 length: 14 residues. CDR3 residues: CSVEVEGRARQAFF. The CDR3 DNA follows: TGCAGCGTTGAAGTCGAGGGACGGGCTCGTCAAGCTTTCTTT.

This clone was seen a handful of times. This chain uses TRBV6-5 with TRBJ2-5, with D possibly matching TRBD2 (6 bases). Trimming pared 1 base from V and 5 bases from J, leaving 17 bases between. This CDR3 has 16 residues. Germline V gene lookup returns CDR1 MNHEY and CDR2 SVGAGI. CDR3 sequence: CASSYFTLDGTETQYF. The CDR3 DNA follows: TGTGCCAGCAGTTACTTTACCCTGGACGGGACTGAGACCCAGTACTTC.

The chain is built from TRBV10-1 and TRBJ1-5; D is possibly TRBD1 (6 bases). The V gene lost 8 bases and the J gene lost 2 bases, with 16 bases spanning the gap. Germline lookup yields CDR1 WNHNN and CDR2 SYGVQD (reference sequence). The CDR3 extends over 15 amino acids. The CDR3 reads CASGGTYQGNQPQHF. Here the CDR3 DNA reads TGCGCCAGCGGGGGGACATACCAGGGCAATCAGCCCCAGCATTTT.

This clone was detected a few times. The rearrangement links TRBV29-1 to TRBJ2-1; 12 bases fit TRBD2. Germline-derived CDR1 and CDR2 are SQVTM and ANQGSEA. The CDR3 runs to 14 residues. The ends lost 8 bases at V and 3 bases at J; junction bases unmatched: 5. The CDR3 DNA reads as TGCAGCACCGAGACTAGCGGGGGCTACAATGAGCAGTTCTTC. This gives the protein CSTETSGGYNEQFF.

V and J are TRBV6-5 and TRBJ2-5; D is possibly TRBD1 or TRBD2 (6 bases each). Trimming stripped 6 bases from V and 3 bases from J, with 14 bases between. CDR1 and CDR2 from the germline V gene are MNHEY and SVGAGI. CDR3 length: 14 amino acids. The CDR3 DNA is TGTGCCAGCAGCTTGGGGGGCGGTGAAGAGACCCAGTACTTC. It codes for CASSLGGGEETQYF.

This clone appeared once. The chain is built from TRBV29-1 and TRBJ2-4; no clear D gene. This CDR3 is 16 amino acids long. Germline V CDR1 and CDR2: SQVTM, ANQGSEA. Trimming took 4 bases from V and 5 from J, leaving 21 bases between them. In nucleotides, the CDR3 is TGCAGCGTTGGGATGTCGGCAGCGCGGCACGAAAACATTCAGTACTTC. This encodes CSVGMSAARHENIQYF.

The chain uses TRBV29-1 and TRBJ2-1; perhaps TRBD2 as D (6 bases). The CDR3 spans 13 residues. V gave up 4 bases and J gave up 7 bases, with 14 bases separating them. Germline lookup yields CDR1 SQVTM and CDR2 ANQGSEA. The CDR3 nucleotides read TGCAGCGTTGGGACTACCGGCCGAAATGAGCAGTTCTTC. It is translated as CSVGTTGRNEQFF.

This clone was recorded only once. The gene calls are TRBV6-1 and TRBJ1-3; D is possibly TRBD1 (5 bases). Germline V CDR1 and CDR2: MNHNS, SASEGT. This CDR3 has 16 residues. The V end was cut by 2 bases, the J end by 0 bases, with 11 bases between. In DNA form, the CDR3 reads TGTGCCAGCAGTGAATTGCAGGGTCTCTCTGGAAACACCATATATTTT. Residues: CASSELQGLSGNTIYF.